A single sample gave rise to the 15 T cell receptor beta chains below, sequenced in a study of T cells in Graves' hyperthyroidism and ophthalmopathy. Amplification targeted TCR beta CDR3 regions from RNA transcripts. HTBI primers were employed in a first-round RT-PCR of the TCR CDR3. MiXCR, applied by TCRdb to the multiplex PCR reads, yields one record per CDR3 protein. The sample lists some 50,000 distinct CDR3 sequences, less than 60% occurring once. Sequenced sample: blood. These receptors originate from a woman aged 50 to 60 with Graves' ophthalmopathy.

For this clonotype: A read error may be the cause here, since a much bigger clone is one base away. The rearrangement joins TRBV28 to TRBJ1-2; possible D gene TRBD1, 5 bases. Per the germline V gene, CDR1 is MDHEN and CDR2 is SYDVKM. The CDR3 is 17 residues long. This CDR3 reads CAGSLVDKVSDLYGYTF. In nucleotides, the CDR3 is TGTGCCGGCAGTTTAGTGGACAAAGTTTCCGATCTCTATGGCTACACCTTC.

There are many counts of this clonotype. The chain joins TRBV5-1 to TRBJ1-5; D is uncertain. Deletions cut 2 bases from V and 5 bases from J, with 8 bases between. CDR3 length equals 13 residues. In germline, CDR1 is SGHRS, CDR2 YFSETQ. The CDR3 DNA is TGCGCCAGCAGCTTCTACGGGGATCAGCCCCAGCATTTT. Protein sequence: CASSFYGDQPQHF.

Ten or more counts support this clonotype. CDR3 region: CASSFGSSPLHF. In nucleotides, the CDR3 is TGTGCCAGCAGTTTCGGGAGTTCACCCCTCCACTTT. The chain joins TRBV27 to TRBJ1-6; the D is unclear. This CDR3 has 12 residues. Germline CDR1 is MNHEY and CDR2 is SMNVEV (reference sequence). The ends were cut back, 3 bases at V and 9 bases at J, with 6 bases in the middle.

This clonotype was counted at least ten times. The CDR3 DNA reads as TGTGCCAGCAGCACCGGGACAGGGGGCGTCACAGATACGCAGTATTTT. Translated, it gives CASSTGTGGVTDTQYF. V is TRBV5-4 and J is TRBJ2-3, with 12 bases aligning to TRBD1. Germline V gives CDR1 SGHNT, CDR2 YYREEE (reference sequence). The CDR3 runs to 16 residues. Trimming took 4 bases from V and 2 from J; bases not matched to a gene: 5.

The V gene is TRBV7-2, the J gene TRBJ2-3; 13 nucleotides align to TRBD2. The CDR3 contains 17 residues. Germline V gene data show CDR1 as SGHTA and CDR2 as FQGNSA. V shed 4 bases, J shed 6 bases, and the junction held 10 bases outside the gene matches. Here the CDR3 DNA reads TGTGCCAGCAGCTCCCGGACTAGCGGGAGAGGGGGGGATACGCAGTATTTT. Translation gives CASSSRTSGRGGDTQYF.

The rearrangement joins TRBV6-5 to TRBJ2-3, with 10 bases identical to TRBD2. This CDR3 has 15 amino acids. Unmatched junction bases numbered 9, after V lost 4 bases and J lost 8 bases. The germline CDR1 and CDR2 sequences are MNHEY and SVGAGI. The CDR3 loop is CASSFGTSAAGTQYF. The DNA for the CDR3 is TGTGCCAGCAGTTTTGGGACTAGCGCTGCAGGTACGCAGTATTTT.

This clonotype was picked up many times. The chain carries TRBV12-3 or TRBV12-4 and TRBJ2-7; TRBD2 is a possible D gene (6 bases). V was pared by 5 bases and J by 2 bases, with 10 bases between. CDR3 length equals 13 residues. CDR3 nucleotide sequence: TGTGCCAGCAGTGGGGGGTGGGCCTACGAGCAGTACTTC. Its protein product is CASSGGWAYEQYF.

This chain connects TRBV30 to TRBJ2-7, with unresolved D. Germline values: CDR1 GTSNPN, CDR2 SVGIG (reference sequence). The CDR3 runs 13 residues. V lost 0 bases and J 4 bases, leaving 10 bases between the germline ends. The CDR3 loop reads CAWSVKTAYEQYF. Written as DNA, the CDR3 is TGTGCCTGGAGTGTTAAAACAGCTTACGAGCAGTACTTC. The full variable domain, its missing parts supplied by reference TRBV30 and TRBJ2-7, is SQTIHQWPATLVQPVGSPLSLECTVEGTSNPNLYWYRQAAGRGLQLLFYSVGIGQISSEVPQNLSASRPQDRQFILSSKKLLLSDSGFYLCAWSVKTAYEQYFGPGTRLTVT.

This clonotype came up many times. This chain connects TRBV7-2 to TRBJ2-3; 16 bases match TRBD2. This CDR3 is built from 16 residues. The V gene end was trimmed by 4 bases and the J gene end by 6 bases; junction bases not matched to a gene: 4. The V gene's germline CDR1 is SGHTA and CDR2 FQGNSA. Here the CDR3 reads CASSSGLAGGSDTQYF. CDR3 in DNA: TGTGCCAGCAGCTCGGGACTAGCGGGAGGGTCCGATACGCAGTATTTT.

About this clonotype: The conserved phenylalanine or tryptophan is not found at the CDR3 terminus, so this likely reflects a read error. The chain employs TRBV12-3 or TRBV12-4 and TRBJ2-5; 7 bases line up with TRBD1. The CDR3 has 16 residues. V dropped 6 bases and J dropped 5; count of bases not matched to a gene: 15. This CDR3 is CASSTRSGTAVETQYS. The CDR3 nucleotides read TGTGCCAGCAGCACACGTTCGGGGACAGCCGTGGAGACCCAGTACTCC.

CDR3 amino acids: CASSPGLVTTTDTQYF. DNA of the CDR3: TGTGCCAGCTCACCCGGACTCGTAACTACCACAGATACGCAGTATTTT. The chain joins TRBV18 to TRBJ2-3; maybe TRBD2 (5 bases). Germline V gene lookup returns CDR1 KGHSH and CDR2 LQKENI. CDR3 length: 16 amino acids. Trimming removed 3 bases from V and 2 bases from J, with 15 bases in between.

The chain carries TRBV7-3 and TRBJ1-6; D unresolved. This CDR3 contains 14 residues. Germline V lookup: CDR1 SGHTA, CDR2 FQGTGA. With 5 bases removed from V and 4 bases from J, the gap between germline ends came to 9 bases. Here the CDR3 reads CASSPTPYNSPLHF. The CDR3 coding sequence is TGTGCCAGCAGCCCCACCCCGTATAATTCACCCCTCCACTTT.

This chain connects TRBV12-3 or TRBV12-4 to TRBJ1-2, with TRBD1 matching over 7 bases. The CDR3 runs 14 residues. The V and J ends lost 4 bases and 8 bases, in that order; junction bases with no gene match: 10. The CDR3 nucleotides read TGTGCCAGCAGTTCCCGCCGGGACAGCTCGGGCTACACCTTC. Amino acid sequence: CASSSRRDSSGYTF.

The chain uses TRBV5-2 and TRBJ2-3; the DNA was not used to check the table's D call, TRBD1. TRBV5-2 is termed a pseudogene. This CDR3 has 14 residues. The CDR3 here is CASNDRGGQGTQYF. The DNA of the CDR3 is TGTGCCAGCAATGATCGAGGGGGCCAAGGTACGCAGTATTTT.

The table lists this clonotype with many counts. In DNA form, the CDR3 reads TGTGCCACCAGTAGAGCAGGGGGCGGAACTGAAGCTTTCTTT. Protein sequence: CATSRAGGGTEAFF. This chain uses TRBV24-1 with TRBJ1-1, with TRBD1 matching 8 bases. Germline values: CDR1 KGHDR, CDR2 SFDVKD. V lost 6 bases, J lost 5 bases, and 7 bases stayed unmatched. This CDR3 is 14 amino acids long.